These T cell receptor beta chains were read from a single sample in a study of cytomegalovirus exposure and HLA in healthy donors. The protocol was immunoSEQ multiplex PCR, while the TCRdb copy is restricted to in-frame clones and leaves out a portion. Of roughly 170,000 clones in the sample, 80% are singletons; the top ten hold under 7.5%. The sequenced material came from PBMCs. Receptor source: a man aged 30 to 45 in good health and CMV-seropositive. Both conserved end residues are part of each CDR3. The order of the fields is clone size, D gene, J gene, V gene, CDR3 protein, CDR3 DNA. D genes are given only for firm matches. Not all rows give a size; the values are once, few, many and, for expanded clones, a class.

-	-	TRBJ1-2	TRBV6-5	CASKAGPYGYTF	TGTGCCAGCAAGGCGGGACCGTATGGCTACACCTTC
-	TRBD2	TRBJ2-3	TRBV19	CASSALLTSGGRTDTQYF	TGTGCCAGTAGTGCCCTTCTAACTAGCGGGGGACGAACAGATACGCAGTATTTT
-	-	TRBJ1-1	TRBV10-1	CASSEYNREGPEAFF	TGCGCCAGCAGTGAGTATAACAGGGAAGGGCCTGAAGCTTTCTTT
-	-	TRBJ1-2	TRBV25-1	CASSEYGRTGYTF	TGTGCCAGCAGTGAATATGGGAGGACGGGCTACACCTTC
-	-	TRBJ2-3	TRBV6-6	CASSNSWTASTDTQYF	TGTGCCAGCAGTAACTCGTGGACAGCTAGCACAGATACGCAGTATTTT
-	TRBD2	TRBJ2-7	TRBV10-3	CAIRDRTQSGGIYEQYF	TGTGCCATCAGAGATCGGACCCAGAGCGGGGGGATCTACGAGCAGTACTTC
-	-	TRBJ1-2	TRBV7-9	CASSRLAGFDYGYTF	TGTGCCAGCAGCCGCTTAGCGGGGTTCGACTATGGCTACACCTTC
-	-	TRBJ2-3	TRBV10-1	CASSEDPNGEDTQYF	TGCGCCAGCAGTGAGGACCCCAACGGGGAAGATACGCAGTATTTT
-	TRBD1	TRBJ1-4	TRBV19	CASSTQGARYEKLFF	TGTGCCAGTAGTACTCAGGGGGCGAGGTACGAAAAACTGTTTTTT
-	-	TRBJ2-7	TRBV7-6	CASSLGPGDYEQYF	TGTGCCAGCAGCTTAGGCCCGGGAGACTACGAGCAGTACTTC
once	-	TRBJ2-2	TRBV13	CASSLVAGDGSGELFF	TGTGCCAGCAGCTTAGTTGCAGGGGATGGTTCCGGGGAGCTGTTTTTT
few	-	TRBJ2-2	TRBV9	CASSVGGGTGELFF	TGTGCCAGCAGCGTAGGGGGAGGCACCGGGGAGCTGTTTTTT
-	-	TRBJ1-2	TRBV7-9	CASSLSRLF	TGTGCCAGCAGCTTATCGCGGCTCTTC
-	-	TRBJ1-1	TRBV5-1	CASSFDTMNTEAFF	TGCGCCAGCAGCTTCGACACAATGAACACTGAAGCTTTCTTT
-	TRBD2	TRBJ2-3	TRBV9	CASSVGGTSGPASTDTQYF	TGTGCCAGCAGCGTAGGTGGGACTAGCGGACCGGCTAGCACAGATACGCAGTATTTT
-	-	TRBJ2-1	TRBV5-8	CASRYVGQRSYNEQFF	TGTGCCAGCAGGTATGTGGGTCAGCGCTCCTACAATGAGCAGTTCTTC
-	-	TRBJ1-4	TRBV6-5	CASRILANEKLFF	TGTGCCAGCAGAATACTGGCTAATGAAAAACTGTTTTTT
-	-	TRBJ2-7	TRBV27	CASSSPFYEQYF	TGTGCCAGCAGTTCCCCATTCTACGAGCAGTACTTC
-	-	TRBJ2-1	TRBV9	CASSPLEDEQFF	TGTGCCAGCAGCCCGCTCGAGGATGAGCAGTTCTTC
-	TRBD2	TRBJ2-7	TRBV11-2	CASSLMTSVGYEQYF	TGTGCCAGCAGCTTAATGACTAGCGTAGGTTACGAGCAGTACTTC
-	-	TRBJ2-3	TRBV9	CASSVEGDTDTQYF	TGTGCCAGCAGCGTAGAAGGGGACACAGATACGCAGTATTTT
-	-	TRBJ1-1	TRBV5-1	CASSLSLQKNTEAFF	TGCGCCAGTAGCTTGTCGTTGCAGAAGAACACTGAAGCTTTCTTT
-	-	TRBJ2-7	TRBV12-2	CASRFRARGF	TGTGCAAGTCGCTTCCGGGCTCGGGGCTTC
-	-	TRBJ2-1	TRBV5-3	CARSLAAGIYNEQFF	TGTGCCAGAAGCTTGGCGGCAGGTATCTACAATGAGCAGTTCTTC
-	TRBD1	TRBJ2-3	TRBV4-1	CASSQRTGGSADTQYF	TGCGCCAGCAGCCAAAGGACAGGGGGGTCTGCAGATACGCAGTATTTT
-	TRBD1	TRBJ2-2	TRBV5-4	CASRKDRGLGRSTGELFF	TGTGCCAGCAGGAAGGACAGGGGTCTGGGCAGGAGTACCGGGGAGCTGTTTTTT
-	TRBD1	TRBJ1-5	TRBV5-8	CASSSGTADQPQHF	TGTGCCAGCAGCTCTGGGACAGCGGATCAGCCCCAGCATTTT
few	TRBD2	TRBJ2-7	TRBV7-9	CASGKTSDYEQYF	TGTGCCAGCGGAAAGACTAGCGACTACGAGCAGTACTTC
-	TRBD1	TRBJ1-2	TRBV30	CACPGQGAGYGYTF	TGTGCCTGCCCGGGACAGGGGGCCGGCTATGGCTACACCTTC
-	-	TRBJ2-5	TRBV5-1	CASSLGRVPQETQYF	TGCGCCAGCAGCTTGGGGAGGGTACCGCAAGAGACCCAGTACTTC
-	-	TRBJ1-1	TRBV6-5	CASSWRANTEAFF	TGTGCCAGCAGTTGGAGGGCGAACACTGAAGCTTTCTTT
-	-	TRBJ2-3	TRBV2	CASSRGRDVSFTDTQYF	TGTGCCAGCAGTAGGGGGAGGGACGTAAGTTTCACAGATACGCAGTATTTT
-	TRBD2	TRBJ2-5	TRBV25-1	CASSEWGGSTETQYF	TGTGCCAGCAGTGAATGGGGGGGATCAACGGAGACCCAGTACTTC
-	-	TRBJ2-4	TRBV18	CASSLPGQGALGNIQYF	TGTGCCAGCTCACTCCCCGGGCAGGGCGCACTGGGAAACATTCAGTACTTC
-	TRBD1	TRBJ2-3	TRBV2	CASSARPGQSTDTQYF	TGTGCCAGCAGCGCGCGGCCGGGACAGAGCACAGATACGCAGTATTTT
once	TRBD1	TRBJ1-4	TRBV6-1	CASSESLGTGNEKLFF	TGTGCCAGCAGTGAATCCCTTGGGACAGGGAACGAAAAACTGTTTTTT
few	TRBD1	TRBJ2-7	TRBV6-1	CATRQGDYEQYF	TGTGCCACCAGACAGGGCGACTACGAGCAGTACTTC
-	TRBD2	TRBJ2-7	TRBV18	CASSPPPAGGEQYF	TGTGCCAGCTCACCCCCTCCGGCGGGGGGCGAGCAGTACTTC
-	TRBD1	TRBJ2-7	TRBV5-8	CASSLAWTGGSYEQYF	TGTGCCAGCAGCTTGGCTTGGACAGGGGGTTCCTACGAGCAGTACTTC
-	-	TRBJ2-4	TRBV30	CAWNPGDAKNIQYF	TGTGCCTGGAATCCAGGGGATGCCAAAAACATTCAGTACTTC
-	-	TRBJ2-2	TRBV29-1	CSVDRGLGTGELFF	TGCAGCGTTGATCGGGGATTAGGGACCGGGGAGCTGTTTTTT
once	TRBD2	TRBJ2-1	TRBV11-2	CASSLGASGTHEQFF	TGTGCCAGCAGCTTAGGGGCTAGCGGGACCCATGAGCAGTTCTTC
-	TRBD2	TRBJ2-3	TRBV15	CATSRDLAGSSDTQYF	TGTGCCACCAGCAGAGATTTAGCGGGATCATCAGATACGCAGTATTTT
-	TRBD1	TRBJ1-5	TRBV7-8	CASSLDPGTGGRGNQPQHF	TGTGCCAGCAGCTTAGATCCCGGGACAGGGGGCAGAGGCAATCAGCCCCAGCATTTT
-	TRBD2	TRBJ2-2	TRBV19	CASTRLAVPTGELFF	TGTGCCAGTACCCGACTAGCGGTACCCACCGGGGAGCTGTTTTTT
-	-	TRBJ1-5	TRBV2	CASRQDMDQPQHF	TGTGCCAGCAGACAGGACATGGACCAGCCCCAGCATTTT
-	-	TRBJ2-7	TRBV5-1	CASSLGASYEQYF	TGCGCCAGCAGCTTGGGCGCCTCCTACGAGCAGTACTTC
-	-	TRBJ1-5	TRBV19	CASSIRPEAAHQPQHF	TGTGCCAGTAGTATCCGGCCAGAGGCCGCCCATCAGCCCCAGCATTTT
-	TRBD2	TRBJ2-3	TRBV7-6	CASRYGLAGDTQYF	TGTGCCAGCAGATATGGACTAGCAGGAGATACGCAGTATTTT
-	TRBD2	TRBJ2-5	TRBV6-6	CASSYWSGGRGETQYF	TGTGCCAGCAGTTACTGGAGCGGGGGGAGGGGCGAGACCCAGTACTTC
-	-	TRBJ1-1	TRBV7-9	CSSMGGMSTEAFF	TGTTCCAGCATGGGGGGAATGAGCACTGAAGCTTTCTTT
-	TRBD1	TRBJ1-1	TRBV6-5	CASSRQGAPNTEAFF	TGTGCCAGCAGTAGACAGGGGGCGCCGAACACTGAAGCTTTCTTT
-	-	TRBJ1-1	TRBV7-2	CASSIGQRNTEAFF	TGTGCCAGCAGCATCGGACAGAGGAACACTGAAGCTTTCTTT
-	-	TRBJ1-2	TRBV5-1	CASSLRRGHGYTF	TGCGCCAGCAGCTTGCGTAGGGGCCATGGCTACACCTTC
-	-	TRBJ2-5	TRBV28	CASSFRETQYF	TGTGCCAGCAGTTTCAGAGAGACCCAGTACTTC
once	TRBD1	TRBJ1-2	TRBV11-2	CASSYELRGADGYTF	TGTGCCAGCAGCTACGAACTCAGGGGGGCCGACGGCTACACCTTC
-	-	TRBJ2-5	TRBV14	CASSQGLAPQETQYF	TGTGCCAGCAGCCAAGGCCTAGCGCCACAAGAGACCCAGTACTTC